The rows below give T cell receptor beta chains drawn from one sample of a study of cytomegalovirus exposure and HLA in healthy donors. Measured with immunoSEQ multiplex PCR; TCRdb has only the in-frame clones, and not every one. This sample's clone table lists roughly 60,000 clones. Sequencing used PBMCs. The receptors come from a woman between 18 and 29 years old in good health and CMV-seronegative. CDR3s include the opening cysteine and the closing phenylalanine or tryptophan. Fields, in order: J gene, D gene, V gene, CDR3 DNA, CDR3 protein. The D gene is left open where the match is weak.

>TRBJ2-7|-|TRBV7-9
TGTGCCAGCAGCTCCGGCCGGGACTGGAGCGCCTACGAGCAGTACTTC
CASSSGRDWSAYEQYF
>TRBJ2-7|-|TRBV15
TGTGCCACCAGCAGAGATAAGGGGGGGCCCGGCGAGCAGTACTTC
CATSRDKGGPGEQYF
>TRBJ1-6|TRBD1|TRBV4-1
TGCGCCAGCAGCTTAAGTCGCGGACAGGCCCAACCTCCTTCACCCCTCCACTTT
CASSLSRGQAQPPSPLHF
>TRBJ2-5|-|TRBV7-9
TGTGCCAGCAGCTTGGGAGCCCAAGAGACCCAGTACTTC
CASSLGAQETQYF
>TRBJ1-2|-|TRBV19
TGTGCCAGTAGGACCACGGGCTTGACTAACTATAGCTACACCTTC
CASRTTGLTNYSYTF
>TRBJ1-2|-|TRBV30
TGTGCCTGGAGTGTAGGAGGTGGTCTTAACTATGGCTACACCTTC
CAWSVGGGLNYGYTF
>TRBJ2-7|TRBD1|TRBV5-1
TGCGCCAGCAGCTTTAGGACAGGGTACGAGCAGTACTTC
CASSFRTGYEQYF
>TRBJ2-7|TRBD2|TRBV6-1
TGTGCCAGCAGTGGACTAGCGGGAAGCGCCTACGAGCAGTACTTC
CASSGLAGSAYEQYF
>TRBJ1-3|-|TRBV29-1
TGCAGCGCCAGAGGCCAGGGTGGAAACACCATATATTTT
CSARGQGGNTIYF
>TRBJ1-2|TRBD1|TRBV6-5
TGTGCCAGCAGCCGGACAGGAGCCTATGGCTACACCTTC
CASSRTGAYGYTF
>TRBJ2-1|TRBD2|TRBV9
TGTGCCAGCAGCCTCCGACGACTAGCGGGAGGGGAGGAGCAGTTCTTC
CASSLRRLAGGEEQFF
>TRBJ1-5|-|TRBV19
TGTGCCAGTAGCCATCAGGGGATCAATCAGCCCCAGCATTTT
CASSHQGINQPQHF
>TRBJ2-7|TRBD1|TRBV5-1
TGCGCCAGCAGCAGGGACAGAAGGGGCGAGCAGTACTTC
CASSRDRRGEQYF
>TRBJ1-4|-|TRBV4-2
TGTGCCAGCAGCCAAGAGAGGCGGCTTAATGAAAAACTGTTTTTT
CASSQERRLNEKLFF
>TRBJ1-2|-|TRBV11-3
TGTGCCAGCAGCAGCAGGGGTGGAGACGGCTACACCTTC
CASSSRGGDGYTF
>TRBJ2-5|-|TRBV18
TGTGCCAGCTCACCGCCTAGTCAAGAGACCCAGTACTTC
CASSPPSQETQYF
>TRBJ1-1|-|TRBV5-4
TGTGCCAGCACCTCTCCCGGGGGAGGGGACACTGAAGCTTTCTTT
CASTSPGGGDTEAFF
>TRBJ2-7|-|TRBV7-6
TGTGCCAGCAGTCCGGCGACAGGACCCTCCTACGAGCAGTACTTC
CASSPATGPSYEQYF
>TRBJ1-1|TRBD1|TRBV11-3
TGTGCCAGCAGCTTAGGGGCCGGGACAGGGAACACTGAAGCTTTCTTT
CASSLGAGTGNTEAFF
>TRBJ1-3|-|TRBV28
TGTGCCAGCAGTTTAGCTGCCGGCGGCGCCACCATATATTTT
CASSLAAGGATIYF
>TRBJ2-7|-|TRBV5-1
TGCGCCAGCAGCTTAGGGGGGGGCGCATTGGACGAGCAGTACTTC
CASSLGGGALDEQYF
>TRBJ1-5|-|TRBV6-1
TGTGCCAGCACTTGGGCAGGGCATAGCAATCAGCCCCAGCATTTT
CASTWAGHSNQPQHF
>TRBJ2-3|TRBD2|TRBV11-2
TGTGCCAGCAGCTTCGGGGGGGCTTTAGATACGCAGTATTTT
CASSFGGALDTQYF
>TRBJ2-5|TRBD2|TRBV29-1
TGCAGCGCCCCACTGAGTGGGAGGGCCGGGGAGACCCAGTACTTC
CSAPLSGRAGETQYF
>TRBJ2-2|-|TRBV5-1
TGCGCCAGCAGCTTGGCCCCAAGAGGGAAGTACACCGGGGAGCTGTTTTTT
CASSLAPRGKYTGELFF
>TRBJ2-7|-|TRBV28
TGTGCCAGCAGTTTCTTGAGGACTGGGTACGAGCAGTACTTC
CASSFLRTGYEQYF
>TRBJ1-2|TRBD1|TRBV7-9
TGTGCCAGCAGCTTAACAGGGGAGCACTATGGCTACACCTTC
CASSLTGEHYGYTF
>TRBJ2-1|TRBD1|TRBV19
TGTGCCAGTAGTATCGGGCCAGGGGGTCACAATGAGCAGTTCTTC
CASSIGPGGHNEQFF
>TRBJ1-5|-|TRBV25-1
TGTGCCAGCAGTGCCGTTCTTAGCAATCAGCCCCAGCATTTT
CASSAVLSNQPQHF
>TRBJ1-5|-|TRBV12-5
TGTGCTAGTTCCGACAGGCGGACCGGTCAGCCCCAGCATTTT
CASSDRRTGQPQHF
>TRBJ1-5|TRBD1|TRBV13
TGTGCCAGCAGCTCACTCGGGGGCAGGGGGTCTGATAGCAATCAGCCCCAGCATTTT
CASSSLGGRGSDSNQPQHF
>TRBJ2-1|-|TRBV11-3
TGTGCCAGCAGCTTCGGAGGGTTCTCGGGTGGGGAGCAGTTCTTC
CASSFGGFSGGEQFF
>TRBJ1-6|-|TRBV18
TGTGCCAGCTCACCGGGCAATAATTCACCCCTCCACTTT
CASSPGNNSPLHF
>TRBJ2-7|TRBD2|TRBV5-1
TGCGCCAGCAGCTTCCCGGGGGGCTACGAGCAGTACTTC
CASSFPGGYEQYF
>TRBJ1-1|TRBD1|TRBV7-9
TGTGCCAGCAGCTTAGAAGACAGGGGAAAGGTTTTCTTT
CASSLEDRGKVFF
>TRBJ1-2|-|TRBV5-6
TGTGCCAGCAGCCGAGGGACAAGCGACTATGGCTACACCTTC
CASSRGTSDYGYTF
>TRBJ1-1|TRBD1|TRBV7-9
TGTGCCAGCAGCGCCCGACAGGGTACCAACACTGAAGCTTTCTTT
CASSARQGTNTEAFF
>TRBJ2-5|-|TRBV5-1
TGCGCCAGCAGCCCCCTGGGCGAGACCCAGTACTTC
CASSPLGETQYF
>TRBJ1-6|-|TRBV30
TGTGCCTGGGGGGAAAGGGAGTCCTCACCCCTCCACTTT
CAWGERESSPLHF
>TRBJ1-6|-|TRBV5-1
TGCGCCAGCAGCTTGAGTGGGACTGGGGGTTCACCCCTCCACTTT
CASSLSGTGGSPLHF
>TRBJ2-3|-|TRBV28
TGTGCCAGCAGTTTTTGGCCAGATACGCAGTATTTT
CASSFWPDTQYF